A single sample is the source of the 32 T cell receptor beta chains below, sequenced in a study of patients and donors after allogeneic stem cell transplantation (dated by TCRdb to 2020 to 2022). The library was generated by RT-PCR. The sequencing machine was a NextSeq 550. TCRdb passed the public sequencing reads through fastp at Q25 and MiXCR, retaining productive beta sequences. All rows with the same CDR3 protein become a single entry with the most common DNA and genes. The sample profile shows under 170,000 distinct CDR3 sequences; 30% to 45% of them were found once. Around 50% of the sample lies in the top ten. Sequencing used blood, either unsorted or a sorted T cell fraction (not recorded which). Source of these receptors: a human donor who was either an allogeneic HSCT recipient or a stem cell or donor lymphocyte infusion donor (not recorded which). It is not recorded whose cells these are; they may come from a transplant donor.

The chain uses TRBV7-3 and TRBJ1-1; TRBD1 is a possible D gene (6 bases). V was clipped by 1 base and J by 4 bases, with 13 bases between them. This CDR3 is built from 15 residues. Germline values: CDR1 SGHTA, CDR2 FQGTGA. CDR3 in amino acids: CASSLNRGEATEAFF. The CDR3 coding sequence is TGTGCCAGCAGCTTAAATAGGGGGGAGGCCACTGAAGCTTTCTTT.

This clonotype appeared a few times. V and J are TRBV5-1 and TRBJ2-1; perhaps TRBD1 as D (5 bases). CDR1 and CDR2 (germline): SGHRS, YFSETQ. This CDR3 is built from 18 residues. V was shortened by 1 base and J by 4 bases, with 21 bases between the two germline ends. The DNA for the CDR3 is TGCGCCAGCAGCTTGAAGAAGCTCAGGGATTCCCCTTACAATGAGCAGTTCTTC. This sequence encodes CASSLKKLRDSPYNEQFF.

The CDR3 DNA reads TGTGCCACCAGCAGAGATCCGGACAGCTACGAGCAGTACTTC. Its protein product is CATSRDPDSYEQYF. This sequence joins TRBV15 and TRBJ2-7, with a tentative D call TRBD1 (6 bases). Germline V gives CDR1 LNHNV, CDR2 YYDKDF (reference sequence). This CDR3 spans 14 amino acids. V was trimmed by 0 bases and J by 3 bases, leaving 9 bases between them. Using reference TRBV15 and TRBJ2-7 for the parts outside the CDR3, the full variable domain is DAMVIQNPRYQVTQFGKPVTLSCSQTLNHNVMYWYQQKSSQAPKLLFHYYDKDFNNEADTPDNFQSRRPNTSFCFLDIRSPGLGDTAMYLCATSRDPDSYEQYFGPGTRLTVT.

This clonotype occurred a few times. The V call is TRBV7-9, the J call TRBJ1-2; TRBD1 aligns across 7 bases. Germline values: CDR1 SEHNR, CDR2 FQNEAQ (reference sequence). With V trimmed by 5 bases and J by 6 bases, 6 bases remained unmatched. The length of the CDR3 is 13 residues. The CDR3 protein is CASSLRGEHGYTF. CDR3 in DNA: TGTGCCAGCAGCCTCAGGGGGGAGCATGGCTACACCTTC.

This clonotype was observed a few times. The chain couples TRBV12-3 or TRBV12-4 to TRBJ1-2, with 7 bases fitting TRBD1. The junction had 13 bases not matched to a gene; V was cut back by 2 bases and J by 1 base. The CDR3 has 18 residues. This chain's CDR3 is CASSLRFRTGPYNYGYTF. The CDR3 DNA reads as TGTGCCAGCAGTTTAAGGTTCAGGACAGGACCATATAACTATGGCTACACCTTC.

The chain links TRBV7-2 to TRBJ1-6; D remains ambiguous. V lost 2 bases to trimming and J lost 6 bases, with 11 bases between them. Germline assignment: CDR1 SGHTA and CDR2 FQGNSA. This CDR3 comprises 15 residues. CDR3 DNA sequence: TGTGCCAGCAGCTTAACGCGACGGTTTAATTCACCCCTCCACTTT. This gives the protein CASSLTRRFNSPLHF.

The genes are TRBV2 and TRBJ1-3; no definite D call. The CDR3 loop spans 16 amino acids. The germline V and J ends were trimmed by 2 bases and 0 bases, with 11 bases remaining between them. Germline loops: CDR1 SNHLY, CDR2 FYNNEI. The CDR3 here is CASSERTVRSGNTIYF. CDR3 in DNA: TGTGCCAGCAGTGAACGGACGGTACGCTCTGGAAACACCATATATTTT.

The V gene is TRBV5-5, the J gene TRBJ2-1; 7 bases match TRBD1. V shed 4 bases and J 4 bases; nucleotides not matched to a gene: 8. The CDR3 loop spans 15 amino acids. Germline V gene lookup returns CDR1 SGHKS and CDR2 YYEKEE (reference sequence). The CDR3 sequence: CASSLWDREYNEQFF. The CDR3 DNA follows: TGTGCCAGCAGCCTCTGGGACAGAGAATACAATGAGCAGTTCTTC.

In DNA, the CDR3 is TGTGCCAGCAGTCCACCATTGACACAGTACTATGGCTACACCTTC. Its protein is CASSPPLTQYYGYTF. The chain couples TRBV28 to TRBJ1-2; no reliable D call. This CDR3 comprises 15 residues. Germline CDR1 MDHEN, CDR2 SYDVKM. The V and J ends lost 5 bases and 3 bases respectively, with 16 bases between them.

The gene calls are TRBV12-5 and TRBJ2-1; 9 bases map to TRBD2. CDR1 and CDR2 (germline): LGHNT, FRNRAP. The junction had 10 bases not matched to a gene; V was cut back by 1 base and J by 3 bases. This CDR3 has 18 amino acids. CDR3 bases: TGTGCTAGTGGTTTGGCCCCCCTCGGCGGGGGGGTCTACAATGAGCAGTTCTTC. Its protein product is CASGLAPLGGGVYNEQFF.

A few counts support this clonotype. In DNA form, the CDR3 reads TGTGCCAGCAGTCTACAGCGGGGTCGGCGGGAGACCCAGTACTTC. It is translated as CASSLQRGRRETQYF. J is TRBJ2-5 and V is TRBV12-3 or TRBV12-4; 7 bases are a match to TRBD2. This CDR3 comprises 15 residues. Trimming cost V 5 bases and J 5 bases; bases outside gene matches: 11.

Only one count was recorded for this clonotype. V gene TRBV7-8 combines with J gene TRBJ2-3, with 10 bases matching TRBD2. In germline, CDR1 is SGHVS, CDR2 FQNEAQ. The CDR3 has 16 residues. The V gene end was trimmed by 2 bases and the J gene end by 1 base; junction bases not matched to a gene: 3. The CDR3 is CASSLLAGAGTDTQYF. The DNA for the CDR3 is TGTGCCAGCAGCTTACTAGCGGGGGCCGGCACAGATACGCAGTATTTT.

This clonotype turned up a few times. This chain connects TRBV5-1 to TRBJ1-2; possible D gene TRBD1, 5 bases. Germline V gene data show CDR1 as SGHRS and CDR2 as YFSETQ. V shed 0 bases and J shed 6 bases, with 9 bases lying between them. The CDR3 is 13 residues long. The CDR3 reads CASSLEGAHGYTF. The CDR3, as DNA: TGCGCCAGCAGCTTGGAAGGGGCCCATGGCTACACCTTC. The complete variable domain, with remaining parts taken from reference TRBV5-1 and TRBJ1-2, reads KAGVTQTPRYLIKTRGQQVTLSCSPISGHRSVSWYQQTPGQGLQFLFEYFSETQRNKGNFPGRFSGRQFSNSRSEMNVSTLELGDSALYLCASSLEGAHGYTFGSGTRLTVV.

This clonotype has a handful of counts. CDR3 coding DNA: TGCGCCAGCAGCTTGTTGTACAGAAACACTGAAGCTTTCTTT. Its protein is CASSLLYRNTEAFF. This chain connects TRBV5-1 to TRBJ1-1, with D unresolved. Deletions cut 1 base from V and 2 bases from J, with 9 bases between. The germline CDR1 and CDR2 sequences are SGHRS and YFSETQ. There are 14 residues in the CDR3. Combining the CDR3 with reference TRBV5-1 and TRBJ1-1 gives the whole variable domain KAGVTQTPRYLIKTRGQQVTLSCSPISGHRSVSWYQQTPGQGLQFLFEYFSETQRNKGNFPGRFSGRQFSNSRSEMNVSTLELGDSALYLCASSLLYRNTEAFFGQGTRLTVV.

V usage is TRBV5-1 and J usage is TRBJ1-1, with no clear D. The CDR3 totals 11 residues. V lost 4 bases, J lost 10 bases, and 11 bases lay in between. Germline V lookup: CDR1 SGHRS, CDR2 YFSETQ. The CDR3 reads CASSGVRGAFF. The CDR3 DNA reads as TGCGCCAGCAGCGGCGTACGGGGAGCTTTCTTT.

This clonotype has more than one count but fewer than ten. The rearrangement joins TRBV29-1 to TRBJ2-7; 11 bases are shared with TRBD1. The germline V gene encodes CDR1 SQVTM and CDR2 ANQGSEA. This CDR3 is 16 amino acids long. After removal of 6 bases from V and 3 bases from J, the junction contained 13 bases not matched to a gene. The CDR3 spells CSVGDQGQGDFYEQYF. In nucleotides, the CDR3 is TGCAGCGTGGGAGATCAGGGACAGGGGGACTTCTACGAGCAGTACTTC.

This clonotype was observed a few times. The chain combines TRBV12-3 or TRBV12-4 with TRBJ1-4; 8 nucleotides match TRBD1. This CDR3 is built from 13 residues. The J segment lost 10 bases and the V segment lost 6 bases, leaving 7 bases of the junction unmatched. The CDR3 loop reads CASSLDRAAKLFF. The CDR3 DNA is TGTGCCAGCAGCCTGGACAGGGCGGCAAAACTGTTTTTT.

In this sample, this clonotype turned up a few times. This rearrangement joins TRBV5-1 to TRBJ1-6; 8 positions match TRBD1. The CDR3 has 16 residues. V shed 0 bases, J shed 12 bases, and the junction held 11 bases outside the gene matches. Looked up from germline, CDR1 is SGHRS and CDR2 is YFSETQ. The CDR3 DNA sequence: TGCGCCAGCAGCTTGGCCGGGACAGGCCATTTCTTACCCCTCCACTTT. It codes for CASSLAGTGHFLPLHF.

This clonotype has just a few counts. The chain recombines TRBV3-1 with TRBJ2-1; D may be TRBD2 (5 bases). CDR3 length: 13 amino acids. The V and J ends lost 5 bases and 0 bases respectively, with 5 bases between them. Germline V gene sequence: CDR1 LGHDT, CDR2 YNNKEL (reference sequence). CDR3 coding DNA: TGTGCCAGCAGCGGGAGCTCCTACAATGAGCAGTTCTTC. Translation gives CASSGSSYNEQFF.

This clonotype has only a few counts. The chain is built from TRBV20-1 and TRBJ1-3, with TRBD1 identical over 8 bases. The V segment lost 6 bases and the J segment 4 bases; nucleotides outside the gene matches: 8. The germline CDR1 and CDR2 sequences are DFQATT and SNEGSKA (reference sequence). The CDR3 is made up of 14 amino acids. CDR3 region: CSATRQGSGNTIYF. In nucleotides, the CDR3 is TGCAGTGCGACCCGACAGGGGAGCGGAAACACCATATATTTT.

This rearrangement joins TRBV12-3 or TRBV12-4 to TRBJ2-5; D is unresolved. V shed 3 bases and J shed 7 bases, with 6 bases lying between them. The CDR3 consists of 11 residues. CDR3 nucleotides: TGTGCCAGCAGTTTCAGGAGGACCCAGTACTTC. Translated, it gives CASSFRRTQYF.

This clonotype has a handful of counts. This chain connects TRBV11-2 to TRBJ1-1; D might be TRBD1 (6 bases). Trimming pared 3 bases from V and 3 bases from J, leaving 23 bases between. Germline assignment: CDR1 SGHAT and CDR2 FQNNGV. The CDR3 is made up of 18 amino acids. The CDR3 bases are TGTGCCAGCAGCTTTCTTCCTCCGTCCACACCAGGGGACACTGAAGCTTTCTTT. Protein: CASSFLPPSTPGDTEAFF.

The sample holds a few counts of this clonotype. The chain employs TRBV7-9 and TRBJ1-1; D is unclear. Germline CDR1 SEHNR, CDR2 FQNEAQ (reference sequence). The CDR3 is 13 amino acids. The V end was cut by 4 bases, the J end by 6 bases, with 12 bases between. The CDR3 is CASSSPVYAEAFF. The CDR3 DNA follows: TGTGCCAGCAGCTCCCCCGTATACGCTGAAGCTTTCTTT. Full variable domain (missing parts from reference TRBV7-9 and TRBJ1-1): DTGVSQNPRHKITKRGQNVTFRCDPISEHNRLYWYRQTLGQGPEFLTYFQNEAQLEKSRLLSDRFSAERPKGSFSTLEIQRTEQGDSAMYLCASSSPVYAEAFFGQGTRLTVV.

The rearrangement links TRBV5-1 to TRBJ1-1; TRBD1 matches 9 bases. The trim removed 9 bases at V and 5 bases at J, leaving 11 bases unmatched. Germline CDR1 is SGHRS and CDR2 is YFSETQ. This CDR3 region has 14 residues. The CDR3: CATKPGQGRTEAFF. The CDR3, as DNA: TGCGCCACCAAACCCGGACAGGGGAGAACTGAAGCTTTCTTT.

This chain uses TRBV6-1 with TRBJ2-7, with D perhaps assigned TRBD1 or TRBD2 (5 bases each). This CDR3 spans 14 amino acids. The germline CDR1 and CDR2 sequences are MNHNS and SASEGT. Trimming removed 1 base at V and 6 bases at J, with 13 bases between. CDR3 sequence: CASSEVGTGSEQYV. The CDR3 DNA reads as TGTGCCAGCAGTGAAGTGGGGACGGGATCCGAGCAGTACGTC.

The CDR3 coding sequence is TGTGCCAGTAACCTCCGGGACAGATACTATGGCTACACCTTC. This translates into CASNLRDRYYGYTF. The J gene is TRBJ1-2, the V gene TRBV6-2 or TRBV6-3; 7 nucleotides match TRBD1. CDR1 and CDR2 (germline): MNHEY, SVGEGT. This CDR3 spans 14 amino acids. V lost 9 bases, J lost 3 bases, and 10 bases stayed unmatched.

The V gene is TRBV7-9, the J gene TRBJ2-7; D is unresolved. Germline V lookup: CDR1 SEHNR, CDR2 FQNEAQ (reference sequence). The CDR3 totals 13 residues. Trimming stripped 5 bases from V and 1 base from J, with 9 bases between. The CDR3 is CASSPGGSYEQYV. The DNA of the CDR3 is TGTGCCAGCAGCCCCGGTGGATCCTACGAGCAGTACGTC.

This clonotype was counted between two and nine times. The gene calls are TRBV28 and TRBJ2-7; the D gene could be TRBD1 or TRBD2 (6 bases each). The CDR3 sequence is 14 residues long. Germline V CDR1 and CDR2: MDHEN, SYDVKM. V was clipped by 4 bases and J by 0 bases, with 10 bases between them. This CDR3 reads CASSWRDTSYEQYF. The CDR3 DNA reads TGTGCCAGCAGTTGGAGGGACACCTCCTACGAGCAGTACTTC. The variable domain in full, completed from reference TRBV28 and TRBJ2-7, reads DVKVTQSSRYLVKRTGEKVFLECVQDMDHENMFWYRQDPGLGLRLIYFSYDVKMKEKGDIPEGYSVSREKKERFSLILESASTNQTSMYLCASSWRDTSYEQYFGPGTRLTVT.

The rearrangement joins TRBV20-1 to TRBJ1-6; D gene uncertain. The CDR3 is made up of 13 amino acids. Germline V CDR1 and CDR2: DFQATT, SNEGSKA (reference sequence). V dropped 3 bases and J dropped 10 bases, with 13 bases sitting between them. CDR3: CSASYQAESPLHF. The CDR3 DNA sequence: TGCAGTGCTAGCTATCAGGCCGAATCACCCCTCCACTTT.

This clonotype was detected once. The chain employs TRBV6-6 and TRBJ2-1; a weak D match, TRBD1 (6 bases). Germline V gives CDR1 MNHNY, CDR2 SVGAGI (reference sequence). The CDR3 runs 11 residues. V lost 5 bases and J 9 bases, leaving 8 bases between the germline ends. The CDR3 sequence is CASSLQGEQFF. For the CDR3, the DNA is TGTGCCAGCAGTCTACAGGGTGAGCAGTTCTTC.

This chain uses TRBV6-1 with TRBJ1-1; 7 positions agree with TRBD1. The CDR3 totals 12 residues. Germline trimming cut 2 bases from V and 11 bases from J; bases unmatched to any gene: 5. Germline values: CDR1 MNHNS, CDR2 SASEGT. CDR3 DNA sequence: TGTGCCAGCAGTGAATCAGACAGGGCCGCTTTCTTT. It specifies CASSESDRAAFF.

The V gene is TRBV4-2, the J gene TRBJ2-7; the D gene is possibly TRBD2 (5 bases). The CDR3 loop spans 13 amino acids. Trimming removed 1 base from V and 5 bases from J, with 9 bases in between. CDR1 is LGHNA, CDR2 YNFKEQ, per germline. CDR3 residues: CASSQVATDEQYF. CDR3 DNA: TGTGCCAGCAGCCAAGTAGCGACCGACGAGCAGTACTTC.